Below are 22 T cell receptor beta chains sequenced from a single sample in a study of blood T cell repertoires in COVID-19 (dated by TCRdb to 2020 to 2021). Libraries were built with the immunoSEQ multiplex PCR assay. TCRdb retrieved this table from immuneACCESS and kept in-frame rearrangements only. Not all clones are present; in checked studies, unresolved V genes account for under half, and no reason is known for the remainder. The sample records about 200,000 clones, 70% to 90% of which are singletons. The ten largest clonotypes hold around a fifth of the sample. The specimen sequenced was peripheral blood. The receptors stem from a man in his 60s with active or convalescent COVID-19.

The rearrangement links TRBV2 to TRBJ2-5; no firm D call. Germline V CDR1 and CDR2: SNHLY, FYNNEI. The CDR3 totals 15 residues. V lost 3 bases and J lost 5, with 16 bases in between. The CDR3 coding sequence is TGTGCCAGCAGTGAGGAAGACGGCCTCGGGGAGACCCAGTACTTC. This sequence encodes CASSEEDGLGETQYF. Full variable domain (remainder filled in from reference TRBV2 and TRBJ2-5): EPEVTQTPSHQVTQMGQEVILRCVPISNHLYFYWYRQILGQKVEFLVSFYNNEISEKSEIFDDQFSVERPDGSNFTLKIRSTKLEDSAMYFCASSEEDGLGETQYFGPGTRLLVL.

The CDR3 DNA is TGTGCCAGTAGTACGGGACAGGGAGGTAATCAGCCCCAGCATTTT. Amino acids: CASSTGQGGNQPQHF. The genes are TRBV19 and TRBJ1-5; 9 nucleotides align to TRBD1. The CDR3 consists of 15 residues. Germline V gives CDR1 LNHDA, CDR2 SQIVND (reference sequence). The J segment lost 4 bases and the V segment lost 4 bases, leaving 5 bases of the junction unmatched.

The chain recombines TRBV6-1 with TRBJ1-2; perhaps TRBD1 as D (6 bases). This CDR3 has 14 amino acids. CDR1 is MNHNS, CDR2 SASEGT, per germline. V was cut by 3 bases and J by 4 bases, with 12 bases left in between. In DNA, the CDR3 is TGTGCCAGCAGTGACCCACAGGGAACCTATGGCTACACCTTC. This sequence encodes CASSDPQGTYGYTF.

V and J are TRBV4-1 and TRBJ1-2; 8 positions agree with TRBD1. The CDR3 totals 16 residues. V lost 2 bases to trimming and J lost 5 bases; unmatched junction nucleotides: 10. The germline gives CDR1 MGHRA, CDR2 YSYEKL. The CDR3 region is CASSQKWAGGLYGYTF. The CDR3 bases are TGCGCCAGCAGCCAAAAGTGGGCAGGGGGCTTATATGGCTACACCTTC.

CDR3 region: CAISQTQGAPYGYTF. The DNA for the CDR3 is TGTGCCATCAGCCAAACACAGGGGGCCCCCTATGGCTACACCTTC. The chain joins TRBV10-3 to TRBJ1-2, with TRBD1 matching over 9 bases. The germline V gene encodes CDR1 ENHRY and CDR2 SYGVKD. V lost 6 bases, J lost 4 bases, and 9 bases stayed unmatched. This CDR3 has 15 amino acids.

For the CDR3, the DNA is TGTGCCAGCATGCCCGGACTAGCCAACAATGAGCAGTTCTTC. It encodes CASMPGLANNEQFF. V is TRBV9 and J is TRBJ2-1; TRBD2 aligns across 8 bases. This CDR3 comprises 14 residues. CDR1 SGDLS and CDR2 YYNGEE come from the germline V gene. After removal of 6 bases from V and 5 bases from J, the junction contained 7 bases not matched to a gene.

Note on this clone: One junction end does not reproduce the germline sequence, and a read error may be involved. The chain combines TRBV3-1 (or the pseudogene TRBV3-2) with TRBJ1-1; a weak D match, TRBD1 (5 bases). The CDR3 has 16 amino acids. Germline CDR1 and CDR2: LGHDT and YNNKEL (reference sequence). CDR3 bases: TGTGCCCGCAGCCAAGTGGTGGGGGGGAGGGCCTTTGAAGCTTTCTTT. It translates to CARSQVVGGRAFEAFF.

The rearrangement links TRBV6-5 to TRBJ2-3, with 8 bases fitting TRBD1. CDR3 size: 15 residues. Germline lookup yields CDR1 MNHEY and CDR2 SVGAGI. Germline trimming cut 6 bases from V and 4 bases from J; bases unmatched to any gene: 9. The CDR3 region has the DNA TGTGCCAGCAGCGCAGACAGGGGATTGGCAGATACGCAGTATTTT. Translation: CASSADRGLADTQYF.

The CDR3 bases are TGTGCCAGCAGCCCTAGCGGGGGGCTTGGGGAGACCCAGTACTTC. Its translation: CASSPSGGLGETQYF. V and J are TRBV11-2 and TRBJ2-5; 11 positions match TRBD2. Germline CDR1 SGHAT, CDR2 FQNNGV. The CDR3 has 15 residues. Trimming took 5 bases from V and 5 from J; bases not matched to a gene: 7.

J is TRBJ1-5 and V is TRBV2, with unresolved D. This CDR3 comprises 14 residues. CDR1 and CDR2 (germline): SNHLY, FYNNEI. V was trimmed by 6 bases and J by 4 bases, leaving 13 bases between them. The CDR3 nucleotides are TGTGCCAGCAGCCAGGTAACAGTAAATCAGCCCCAGCATTTT. Encoded protein: CASSQVTVNQPQHF.

The chain links TRBV5-1 to TRBJ1-2; D unclear. This CDR3 is built from 14 residues. Germline assignment: CDR1 SGHRS and CDR2 YFSETQ. Trimming removed 0 bases from V and 4 bases from J, with 10 bases in between. The CDR3 coding sequence is TGCGCCAGCAGCTTGGCGCAGGACTCCTATGGCTACACCTTC. This translates into CASSLAQDSYGYTF.

The V call is TRBV20-1, the J call TRBJ1-2; no firm D call. The CDR3 runs to 11 residues. V lost 4 bases, J lost 3 bases, and 6 bases lay in between. Germline values: CDR1 DFQATT, CDR2 SNEGSKA (reference sequence). CDR3 in amino acids: CSAIPDYGYTF. In DNA, the CDR3 is TGCAGTGCTATCCCTGACTATGGCTACACCTTC.

This chain connects TRBV18 to TRBJ1-1; TRBD1 matches 7 bases. V shed 5 bases and J 3 bases; nucleotides not matched to a gene: 6. There are 14 residues in the CDR3. Germline loops: CDR1 KGHSH, CDR2 LQKENI. CDR3 loop: CASSTDRVDTEAFF. DNA of the CDR3: TGTGCCAGCTCAACCGACAGGGTGGACACTGAAGCTTTCTTT.

This sequence joins TRBV19 and TRBJ1-1, with TRBD1 matching over 7 bases. The CDR3 has 15 amino acids. The V and J ends lost 1 base and 6 bases, in that order; junction bases with no gene match: 8. Germline CDR1 and CDR2: LNHDA and SQIVND (reference sequence). The CDR3 loop reads CASSIGGLGQPEAFF. CDR3 DNA: TGTGCCAGTAGTATAGGGGGTTTGGGACAGCCTGAAGCTTTCTTT.

Here the CDR3 DNA reads TGCAGCGTCTTTGGGGGCCTGAATGAGCAGTTCTTC. Its protein product is CSVFGGLNEQFF. The chain joins TRBV29-1 to TRBJ2-1; the D gene is possibly TRBD1 (6 bases). Germline V CDR1 and CDR2: SQVTM, ANQGSEA. This CDR3 has 12 amino acids. Trimming took off 6 bases at V and 7 bases at J, with 13 bases between the two ends.

V usage is TRBV3-1 (or the pseudogene TRBV3-2) and J usage is TRBJ2-7; no definite D call. The CDR3 sequence is 15 residues long. V lost 0 bases to trimming and J lost 0 bases, with 9 bases between them. Germline values: CDR1 LGHDT, CDR2 YNNKEL (reference sequence). The CDR3 loop is CASSQDPYISYEQYF. The CDR3 bases are TGTGCCAGCAGCCAAGACCCATACATCTCCTACGAGCAGTACTTC.

The chain combines TRBV7-9 with TRBJ1-1; D unresolved. There are 13 residues in the CDR3. The germline CDR1 and CDR2 sequences are SEHNR and FQNEAQ (reference sequence). Trimming took off 0 bases at V and 5 bases at J, with 7 bases between the two ends. The CDR3 DNA sequence: TGTGCCAGCAGCTTAGCCCAGGATACTGAAGCTTTCTTT. Protein: CASSLAQDTEAFF.

This chain links TRBV5-1 with TRBJ2-1; TRBD2 aligns across 13 bases. The germline CDR1 and CDR2 sequences are SGHRS and YFSETQ. V dropped 2 bases and J dropped 0; count of bases not matched to a gene: 2. The CDR3 length is 17 residues. DNA of the CDR3: TGCGCCAGCAGCTTCGGACTAGCGGGGGTCTCCTACAATGAGCAGTTCTTC. Its translation is CASSFGLAGVSYNEQFF.

The CDR3 reads CASSLGLNNEQFF. The CDR3 nucleotides read TGTGCCAGCAGCTTAGGTCTAAACAATGAGCAGTTCTTC. The chain combines TRBV7-3 with TRBJ2-1; D is unclear. Per germline, CDR1 SGHTA and CDR2 FQGTGA. The CDR3 covers 13 residues. V was cut by 2 bases and J by 5 bases, with 7 bases left in between.

The chain employs TRBV5-1 and TRBJ2-1; D is possibly TRBD1 (6 bases). V dropped 3 bases and J dropped 1 base, with 8 bases sitting between them. CDR3 length: 14 amino acids. Germline assignment: CDR1 SGHRS and CDR2 YFSETQ. CDR3 region: CASSSGQSYNEQFF. The DNA for the CDR3 is TGCGCCAGCAGCTCGGGACAATCCTACAATGAGCAGTTCTTC. The complete variable domain, with remaining parts taken from reference TRBV5-1 and TRBJ2-1, reads KAGVTQTPRYLIKTRGQQVTLSCSPISGHRSVSWYQQTPGQGLQFLFEYFSETQRNKGNFPGRFSGRQFSNSRSEMNVSTLELGDSALYLCASSSGQSYNEQFFGPGTRLTVL.

J is TRBJ1-4 and V is TRBV5-1; TRBD1 is a possible D gene (5 bases). Germline V gene data show CDR1 as SGHRS and CDR2 as YFSETQ. Trimming left V 0 bases short and J 8 bases short, with 11 bases between. The CDR3 sequence is 14 residues long. CDR3 coding DNA: TGCGCCAGCAGCTTGGCCGCAGGGAACGAAAAACTGTTTTTT. This codes for CASSLAAGNEKLFF.

This rearrangement joins TRBV5-1 to TRBJ1-4; 9 bases are a match to TRBD1. This CDR3 contains 14 residues. In germline, CDR1 is SGHRS, CDR2 YFSETQ. The trim removed 4 bases at V and 7 bases at J, leaving 5 bases unmatched. The CDR3 here is CASSLTGGSEKLFF. DNA of the CDR3: TGCGCCAGCAGCCTAACAGGGGGCAGTGAAAAACTGTTTTTT.